These 9 T cell receptor beta chains were all obtained from the same sample, sequenced in a study of shared clonotypes between healthy human individuals. The data were produced by immunoSEQ multiplex PCR, yet TCRdb's version contains in-frame clones alone and is incomplete. The table has 600,000 to 750,000 clones, 72% seen once. Sequencing was carried out using memory CD4+ T cells sorted from blood. Subset of the sample: CD45RA-negative fraction. The source of these receptors is a woman aged 25-40 years in good health.

The chain uses TRBV28 and TRBJ2-3; D is possibly TRBD1 (6 bases). Germline values: CDR1 MDHEN, CDR2 SYDVKM. Trimming stripped 3 bases from V and 0 bases from J, with 10 bases between. The CDR3 covers 15 residues. DNA for the CDR3: TGTGCCAGCAGTTTGAGGGGGATTAGCACAGATACGCAGTATTTT. Translation: CASSLRGISTDTQYF.

The chain employs TRBV2 and TRBJ1-5, with 9 bases that match TRBD1. Germline V gives CDR1 SNHLY, CDR2 FYNNEI. The CDR3 is 14 amino acids. V shed 9 bases and J 5 bases; nucleotides not matched to a gene: 8. Written as DNA, the CDR3 is TGTGCCAGTAGGGGGGACAGGGTAGATCAGCCCCAGCATTTT. Residues: CASRGDRVDQPQHF. Full variable domain (rest looked up from reference TRBV2 and TRBJ1-5): EPEVTQTPSHQVTQMGQEVILRCVPISNHLYFYWYRQILGQKVEFLVSFYNNEISEKSEIFDDQFSVERPDGSNFTLKIRSTKLEDSAMYFCASRGDRVDQPQHFGDGTRLSIL.

The genes are TRBV7-9 and TRBJ1-2; D perhaps matches TRBD1 (5 bases). The CDR3 spans 15 residues. Germline loops: CDR1 SEHNR, CDR2 FQNEAQ (reference sequence). V was pared by 2 bases and J by 2 bases, with 12 bases between. The CDR3 reads CASSLLAGSNYGYTF. DNA of the CDR3: TGTGCCAGCAGCTTATTGGCAGGGTCCAACTATGGCTACACCTTC.

V and J are TRBV5-1 and TRBJ2-7; D gene ambiguous. V lost 5 bases and J lost 2, with 8 bases in between. CDR3 length: 12 amino acids. Germline V lookup: CDR1 SGHRS, CDR2 YFSETQ. For the CDR3, the DNA is TGCGCCAGCAGTCCCAGTGCCTACGAGCAGTACTTC. This sequence encodes CASSPSAYEQYF.

This clone turned up a few times. The rearrangement links TRBV18 to TRBJ2-1; no definite D call. The CDR3 loop spans 16 amino acids. The V gene's germline CDR1 is KGHSH and CDR2 LQKENI. V lost 5 bases, J lost 0 bases, and 14 bases lay in between. CDR3 residues: CASSATPQSSYNEQFF. CDR3 sequence (DNA): TGTGCCAGCTCAGCGACCCCTCAGAGCTCCTACAATGAGCAGTTCTTC.

This chain connects TRBV14 to TRBJ2-5, with D unclear. The DNA matches TRBJ2-7 better at its end, which makes the J call doubtful. CDR1 and CDR2 (germline): SGHDN, FVKESK. The CDR3 is 11 amino acids. CDR3 amino acids: CASSQAYEQYF. The CDR3 DNA follows: TGTGCCAGCAGCCAAGCGTACGAGCAGTACTTC.

This sequence joins TRBV4-1 and TRBJ2-3, with 12 bases fitting TRBD2. The CDR3 runs to 18 residues. The V segment lost 4 bases and the J segment 3 bases; nucleotides outside the gene matches: 11. Germline V gene data show CDR1 as MGHRA and CDR2 as YSYEKL. CDR3 nucleotides: TGCGCCAGCAGCCCTTACAGGGAGACTAGCGGGAGTACAGATACGCAGTATTTT. This codes for CASSPYRETSGSTDTQYF.

This chain uses TRBV5-6 with TRBJ2-5; 10 positions agree with TRBD1. V lost 5 bases, J lost 5 bases, and 12 bases stayed unmatched. CDR1 is SGHDT and CDR2 is YYEEEE in the germline V gene. The CDR3 loop spans 16 amino acids. CDR3 DNA sequence: TGTGCCAGCAGTTTAACCCCGGGACAGGGGAGGGAGACCCAGTACTTC. Protein product: CASSLTPGQGRETQYF.

CDR3 DNA sequence: TGCGCCAGCAGCCCCCTCGCCACTGAAGCTTTCTTT. Protein product: CASSPLATEAFF. The genes are TRBV4-1 and TRBJ1-1, with D hard to call. Germline CDR1 reads MGHRA; CDR2 reads YSYEKL. V lost 4 bases and J 4 bases, leaving 7 bases between the germline ends. The CDR3 sequence is 12 residues long.